The clone carrying this TCR beta chain was found a few times. These data belong to a study of shared clonotypes between healthy human individuals. Sequenced by immunoSEQ multiplex PCR; TCRdb stores in-frame clones only, minus some. Of over 850,000 clones listed, more than 75% are singletons. Sequencing used memory CD4+ T cells from PBMCs. As for subset: CD45RA-negative fraction. The sequence came from a man younger than 35 in good health. Some clones in this sample may be carry-over from other donors' samples.

CDR3 in DNA: TGTGCCAGCAGCGTTCCTTGGGGGCTGCGTGGCTACACCTTC. Translated: CASSVPWGLRGYTF. The J gene is TRBJ1-2, the V gene TRBV9; weak D call: TRBD1 (6 bases). The CDR3 spans 14 residues. Germline lookup yields CDR1 SGDLS and CDR2 YYNGEE. The V end lost 2 bases, the J end lost 7 bases, and 15 bases lay between the germline ends.